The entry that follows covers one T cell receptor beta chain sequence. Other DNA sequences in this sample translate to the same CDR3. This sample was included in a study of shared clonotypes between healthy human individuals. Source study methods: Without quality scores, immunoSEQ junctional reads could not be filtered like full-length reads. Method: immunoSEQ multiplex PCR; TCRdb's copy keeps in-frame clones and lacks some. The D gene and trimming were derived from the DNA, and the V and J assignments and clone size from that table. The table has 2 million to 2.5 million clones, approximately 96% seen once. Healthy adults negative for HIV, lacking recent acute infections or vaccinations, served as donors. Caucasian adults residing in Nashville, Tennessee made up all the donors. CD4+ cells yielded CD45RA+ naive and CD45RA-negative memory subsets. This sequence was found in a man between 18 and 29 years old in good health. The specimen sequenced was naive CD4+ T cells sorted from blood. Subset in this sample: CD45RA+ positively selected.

The CDR3 region has the DNA TGTGCCAGCTCACCAACGGACAATGAGCAGTTCTTC. This sequence encodes CASSPTDNEQFF. The chain has TRBV18 and TRBJ2-1; no clear D gene. The CDR3 extends over 12 amino acids. Trimming left V 2 bases short and J 5 bases short, with 4 bases between. CDR1 is KGHSH and CDR2 is LQKENI in the germline V gene.